The 17 T cell receptor beta chains presented below share a single source sample, sequenced in a study of identical twins. TCRdb reprocessed the 5' RACE reads with MiXCR, giving one entry per CDR3 protein. In the table there are 1.5 million to 2 million distinct CDR3 sequences, around a third of which are singletons. The specimen was cord blood. Receptors originate from a newborn girl in good health.

The CDR3 protein is CASSVAPHNFIRVNYGYTF. The CDR3 nucleotides are TGTGCCAGCAGCGTAGCTCCACACAACTTCATCAGGGTTAACTATGGCTACACCTTC. The V call is TRBV9, the J call TRBJ1-2, with D possibly being TRBD1 (5 bases). The CDR3 loop spans 19 amino acids. Germline lookup yields CDR1 SGDLS and CDR2 YYNGEE. V lost 0 bases to trimming and J lost 1 base, with 22 bases between them.

This clonotype occurred many times. The rearrangement links TRBV12-3 or TRBV12-4 to TRBJ2-3; no clear D. The germline V and J ends were trimmed by 2 bases and 14 bases, with 11 bases remaining between them. This CDR3 is 11 amino acids long. The CDR3 region has the DNA TGTGCCAGCAGTTTAAGGGTAGTGGGGTATTTT. As protein: CASSLRVVGYF.

A word on this clonotype: Mismatch with germline at one junction end may stem from a read error. The CDR3 region is CASSGGQLPVETQYF. The CDR3 DNA follows: TGCGCCAGCAGCGGGGGACAGCTCCCGGTAGAGACGCAGTATTTT. The chain uses TRBV5-6 and TRBJ2-3, with TRBD2 as a possible D gene (8 bases). Germline V gene data show CDR1 as SGHDT and CDR2 as YYEEEE. The CDR3 loop spans 15 amino acids.

The chain couples TRBV6-6 to TRBJ2-2; D gene unclear. The V gene lost 6 bases and the J gene lost 4 bases, with 9 bases spanning the gap. The CDR3 covers 13 residues. In germline, CDR1 is MNHNY, CDR2 SVGAGI (reference sequence). The CDR3 DNA sequence: TGTGCCAGCAGGCCCGCGGCCACCGGGGAGCTGTTTTTT. It translates to CASRPAATGELFF.

The V gene is TRBV29-1, the J gene TRBJ2-2; tentatively, D is TRBD2 (5 bases). V lost 4 bases and J lost 7, with 16 bases in between. The CDR3 has 14 amino acids. The germline V gene has CDR1 SQVTM and CDR2 ANQGSEA. The chain's CDR3 is CSVGARELSGELFF. The DNA for the CDR3 is TGCAGCGTTGGGGCGAGGGAGCTGAGCGGGGAGCTGTTTTTT.

Of note for this clonotype: This may be a read error: a much more frequent sequence differs by one nucleotide. The rearrangement joins TRBV12-3 or TRBV12-4 to TRBJ2-5, with 9 bases aligning to TRBD2. Matching the DNA end better, TRBJ2-1 makes the J call doubtful. The CDR3 covers 16 residues. CDR3 residues: CASSPLAGATQETQFF. CDR3 DNA: TGTGCCAGCAGTCCCTTAGCGGGGGCCACTCAAGAGACCCAGTTCTTC.

The chain uses TRBV5-1 and TRBJ2-1, with TRBD1 matching over 8 bases. Germline CDR1 SGHRS, CDR2 YFSETQ. This CDR3 is 15 amino acids long. Trimming took 3 bases from V and 7 from J; bases not matched to a gene: 9. The CDR3 protein is CASSSGQGVGNEQFF. CDR3 nucleotides: TGCGCCAGCAGCTCAGGACAGGGAGTAGGGAATGAGCAGTTCTTC.

There are many counts of this clonotype. This chain links TRBV29-1 with TRBJ1-2; no clear D. This CDR3 is built from 9 residues. The germline V gene has CDR1 SQVTM and CDR2 ANQGSEA. V was cut by 8 bases and J by 5 bases, with 6 bases left in between. In DNA, the CDR3 is TGCAGCTGGTCGTATGGCTACACCTTC. Residues: CSWSYGYTF.

This clonotype was observed at least ten times. This chain joins TRBV11-2 and TRBJ2-7; D perhaps matches TRBD2 (6 bases). Germline V gives CDR1 SGHAT, CDR2 FQNNGV. This CDR3 spans 14 amino acids. The germline V and J ends were trimmed by 5 bases and 2 bases, with 13 bases remaining between them. CDR3 amino acids: CASSGRTITYEQYF. CDR3 nucleotides: TGTGCCAGCAGCGGCCGGACTATAACCTACGAGCAGTACTTC.

This clonotype was observed a handful of times. This chain links TRBV3-1 with TRBJ2-5; maybe TRBD2 (6 bases). Trimming stripped 4 bases from V and 0 bases from J, with 12 bases between. Germline assignment: CDR1 LGHDT and CDR2 YNNKEL (reference sequence). The length of the CDR3 is 15 residues. CDR3 nucleotide sequence: TGTGCCAGCAGCCCGGGACTTTTGTACCAAGAGACCCAGTACTTC. Its protein product is CASSPGLLYQETQYF.

This clonotype was detected a few times. This chain joins TRBV20-1 and TRBJ1-2; D not resolved. This CDR3 comprises 14 residues. Germline values: CDR1 DFQATT, CDR2 SNEGSKA (reference sequence). The germline V and J ends were trimmed by 3 bases and 4 bases, with 15 bases remaining between them. DNA for the CDR3: TGCAGTGCTAGGGACGGTTCGAGATTCTATGGCTACACCTTC. Its translation is CSARDGSRFYGYTF.

This clonotype was seen only a few times. This chain connects TRBV20-1 to TRBJ2-7; 10 bases match TRBD2. The CDR3 consists of 15 residues. Germline V lookup: CDR1 DFQATT, CDR2 SNEGSKA (reference sequence). CDR3 sequence: CSADILAGRTGEQYF. The CDR3 nucleotides are TGCAGCGCGGACATACTAGCGGGAAGGACGGGCGAGCAGTACTTC.

This clonotype has at least ten counts. The rearrangement links TRBV10-3 to TRBJ2-1, with D maybe TRBD1 (5 bases). The V and J ends lost 1 base and 8 bases respectively, with 9 bases between them. The germline gives CDR1 ENHRY, CDR2 SYGVKD. The CDR3 is made up of 13 amino acids. CDR3 DNA sequence: TGTGCCATCAGTGAGTACAGGAACGATGAGCAGTTCTTC. The encoded protein is CAISEYRNDEQFF.

This clonotype has just a few counts. V gene TRBV28 combines with J gene TRBJ2-2, with a tentative D call TRBD1 (5 bases). The CDR3 has 14 amino acids. CDR1 and CDR2 (germline): MDHEN, SYDVKM. With 6 bases removed from V and 4 bases from J, the gap between germline ends came to 12 bases. The CDR3: CASRTRQITGELFF. CDR3 coding DNA: TGTGCCAGCAGGACGAGACAGATCACCGGGGAGCTGTTTTTT.

This clonotype was observed a handful of times. The chain has TRBV27 and TRBJ2-4, with TRBD2 identical over 8 bases. The V segment lost 2 bases and the J segment 13 bases; nucleotides outside the gene matches: 16. Looked up from germline, CDR1 is MNHEY and CDR2 is SMNVEV (reference sequence). CDR3 length equals 16 residues. CDR3 in DNA: TGTGCCAGCAGTTTAAGGCGGGAGGCGTCTTACAATGAGCAGTACTTC. This codes for CASSLRREASYNEQYF.

V gene TRBV11-2 combines with J gene TRBJ2-1; 9 bases match TRBD2. The trim removed 6 bases at V and 4 bases at J, leaving 10 bases unmatched. CDR1 SGHAT and CDR2 FQNNGV come from the germline V gene. This CDR3 has 16 residues. The CDR3 region is CASSPLATSGYNEQFF. The CDR3 DNA reads TGTGCCAGCAGTCCCCTGGCGACTAGCGGTTACAATGAGCAGTTCTTC.

The genes are TRBV20-1 and TRBJ2-3; D possibly uses TRBD1 or TRBD2 (6 bases each). Germline V lookup: CDR1 DFQATT, CDR2 SNEGSKA (reference sequence). The CDR3 extends over 16 amino acids. V dropped 4 bases and J dropped 1 base, with 18 bases sitting between them. Written as DNA, the CDR3 is TGCAGTGCTACCGATTATACCCGGGGGCGCACAGATACGCAGTATTTT. Translation: CSATDYTRGRTDTQYF.